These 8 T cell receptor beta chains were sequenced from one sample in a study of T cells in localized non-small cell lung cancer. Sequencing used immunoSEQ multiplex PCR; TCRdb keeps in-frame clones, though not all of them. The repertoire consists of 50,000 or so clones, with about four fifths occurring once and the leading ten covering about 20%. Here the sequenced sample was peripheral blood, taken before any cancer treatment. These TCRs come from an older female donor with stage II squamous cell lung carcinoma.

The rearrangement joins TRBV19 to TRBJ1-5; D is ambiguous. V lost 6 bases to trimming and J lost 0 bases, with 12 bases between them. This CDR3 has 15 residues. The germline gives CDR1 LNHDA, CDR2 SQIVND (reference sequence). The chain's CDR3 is CASSPDGYSNQPQHF. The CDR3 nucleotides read TGTGCCAGTAGCCCTGACGGTTATAGCAATCAGCCCCAGCATTTT.

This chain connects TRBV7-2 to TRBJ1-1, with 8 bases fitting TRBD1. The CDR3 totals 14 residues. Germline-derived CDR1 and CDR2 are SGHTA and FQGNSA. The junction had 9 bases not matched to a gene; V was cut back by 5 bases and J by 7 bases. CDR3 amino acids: CASSRGLDRGEAFF. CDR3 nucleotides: TGTGCCAGCAGCCGGGGACTCGACAGGGGTGAAGCTTTCTTT.

The CDR3 loop reads CASSPSRDRGQFF. CDR3 coding DNA: TGTGCCAGCAGCCCAAGCCGGGACAGGGGACAGTTCTTC. The chain is built from TRBV7-2 and TRBJ2-1, with TRBD1 identical over 10 bases. The CDR3 is made up of 13 amino acids. With 5 bases clipped from V and 13 bases from J, the junction kept 8 bases outside the gene matches. Germline V gives CDR1 SGHTA, CDR2 FQGNSA.

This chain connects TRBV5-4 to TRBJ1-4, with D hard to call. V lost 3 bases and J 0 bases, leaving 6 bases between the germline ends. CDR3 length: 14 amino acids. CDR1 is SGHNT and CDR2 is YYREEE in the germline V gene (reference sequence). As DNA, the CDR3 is TGTGCCAGCAGCTCGACAACAACTAATGAAAAACTGTTTTTT. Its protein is CASSSTTTNEKLFF.

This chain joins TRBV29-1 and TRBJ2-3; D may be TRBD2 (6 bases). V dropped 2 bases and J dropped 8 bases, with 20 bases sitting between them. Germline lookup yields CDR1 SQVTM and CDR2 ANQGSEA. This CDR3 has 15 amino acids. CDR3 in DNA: TGCAGCGTTGAACCCCGGGGGACCTACGCGGGTACGCAGTATTTT. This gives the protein CSVEPRGTYAGTQYF.

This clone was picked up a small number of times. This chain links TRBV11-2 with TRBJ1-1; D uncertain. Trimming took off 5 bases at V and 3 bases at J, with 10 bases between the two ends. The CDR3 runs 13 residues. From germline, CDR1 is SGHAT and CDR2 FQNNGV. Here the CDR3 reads CASSGGVDTEAFF. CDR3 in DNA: TGTGCCAGCAGCGGAGGTGTGGACACTGAAGCTTTCTTT. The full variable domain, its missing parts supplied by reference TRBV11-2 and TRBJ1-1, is EAGVAQSPRYKIIEKRQSVAFWCNPISGHATLYWYQQILGQGPKLLIQFQNNGVVDDSQLPKDRFSAERLKGVDSTLKIQPAKLEDSAVYLCASSGGVDTEAFFGQGTRLTVV.

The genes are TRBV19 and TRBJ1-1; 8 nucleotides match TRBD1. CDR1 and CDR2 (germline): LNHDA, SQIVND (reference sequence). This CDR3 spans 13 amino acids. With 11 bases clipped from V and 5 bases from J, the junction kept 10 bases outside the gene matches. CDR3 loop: CAAQGAPKTEAFF. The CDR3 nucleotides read TGTGCCGCGCAGGGGGCGCCGAAGACTGAAGCTTTCTTT. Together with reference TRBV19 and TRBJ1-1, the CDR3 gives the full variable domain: DGGITQSPKYLFRKEGQNVTLSCEQNLNHDAMYWYRQDPGQGLRLIYYSQIVNDFQKGDIAEGYSVSREKKESFPLTVTSAQKNPTAFYLCAAQGAPKTEAFFGQGTRLTVV.

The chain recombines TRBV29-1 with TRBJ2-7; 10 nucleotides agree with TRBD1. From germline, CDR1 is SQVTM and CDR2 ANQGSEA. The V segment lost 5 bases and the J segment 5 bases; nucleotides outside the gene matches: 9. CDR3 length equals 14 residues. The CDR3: CSVTPGQGSNEQYF. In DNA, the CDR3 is TGCAGCGTTACTCCGGGACAGGGGTCAAACGAGCAGTACTTC.